The TCR beta chain under discussion was sequenced for a study of cytomegalovirus exposure and HLA in healthy donors. Produced via immunoSEQ multiplex PCR; TCRdb's table is partial and in-frame only. Of 150,000 to 200,000 clones in the sample, roughly 83% were seen once. The CDR3 has 14 residues. Trimming pared 0 bases from V and 3 bases from J, leaving 8 bases between. Germline V CDR1 and CDR2: MGHRA, YSYEKL. Sequenced sample: PBMCs. This clonotype was obtained from a woman under 30 in good health and CMV-seronegative. The chain combines TRBV4-1 with TRBJ1-1; D remains ambiguous. Written as DNA, the CDR3 is TGCGCCAGCAGCCAAGATGGGCGGGACACTGAAGCTTTCTTT. Residues: CASSQDGRDTEAFF.